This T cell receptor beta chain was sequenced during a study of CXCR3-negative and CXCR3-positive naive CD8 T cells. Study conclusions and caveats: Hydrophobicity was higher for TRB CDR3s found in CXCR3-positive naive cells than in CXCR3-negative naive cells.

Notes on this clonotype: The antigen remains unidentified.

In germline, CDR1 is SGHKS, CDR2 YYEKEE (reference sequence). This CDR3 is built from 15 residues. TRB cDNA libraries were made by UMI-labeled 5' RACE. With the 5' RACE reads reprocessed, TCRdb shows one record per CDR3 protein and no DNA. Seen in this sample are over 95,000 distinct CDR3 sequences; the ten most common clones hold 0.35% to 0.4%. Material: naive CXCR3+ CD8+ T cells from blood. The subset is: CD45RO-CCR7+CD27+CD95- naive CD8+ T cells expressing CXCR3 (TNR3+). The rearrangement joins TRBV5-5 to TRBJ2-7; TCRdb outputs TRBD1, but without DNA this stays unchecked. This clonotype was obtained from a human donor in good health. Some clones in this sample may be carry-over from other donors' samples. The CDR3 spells CASSLATTGSYEQYF.